This T cell receptor (beta chain) derives from a study of blood T cells in healthy people across ages. In germline, CDR1 is MNHNS, CDR2 SASEGT. V gave up 6 bases and J gave up 7 bases; unmatched junction bases: 6. The CDR3 totals 12 residues. A few counts support this clonotype. Sample-barcoded 5' priming and a J-beta primer mix drove a second PCR of roughly 7 to 11 cycles. One entry per CDR3 protein, called by TCRdb with MiXCR from the 5' RACE reads. The repertoire holds around 940,000 distinct CDR3 sequences, with roughly half as singletons. This TCR derives from an older woman in good health. Sequencing was performed on blood. The V call is TRBV6-1, the J call TRBJ2-7, with TRBD2 identical over 7 bases. The CDR3 coding sequence is TGTGCCAGCAGGGTCCCAGCGGGGGAGCAGTACTTC. Its translation is CASRVPAGEQYF.